This T cell receptor (beta chain) was captured by sequencing in a study of blood T cell repertoires in COVID-19. Background on the study: Donors in the United States, Italy and Spain gave samples during acute or convalescent COVID-19. PBMCs, B-cell-depleted T cells, or T cells provided the cDNA or gDNA that made up the material.

In the authors' methods: Amplification with reference gene primers provided the estimates of nucleated cell counts. Generated by immunoSEQ multiplex PCR, the TCRdb table keeps only in-frame clones and is missing some. Clone size and V and J calls were adopted from that table, with D and trimming inferred from the DNA. Of under 150,000 clones listed, roughly four fifths are singletons. Per the germline V gene, CDR1 is SNHLY and CDR2 is FYNNEI. Unmatched junction bases numbered 6, after V lost 0 bases and J lost 0 bases. The CDR3 loop spans 18 amino acids. The clonotype originates from a man in his 70s with active or convalescent COVID-19. The chain links TRBV2 to TRBJ2-1; 9 bases line up with TRBD2. The sequencing input was peripheral blood. The CDR3 DNA is TGTGCCAGCAGTGAAGCGGGGCTAGCGGGACACTCCTACAATGAGCAGTTCTTC. Protein product: CASSEAGLAGHSYNEQFF.